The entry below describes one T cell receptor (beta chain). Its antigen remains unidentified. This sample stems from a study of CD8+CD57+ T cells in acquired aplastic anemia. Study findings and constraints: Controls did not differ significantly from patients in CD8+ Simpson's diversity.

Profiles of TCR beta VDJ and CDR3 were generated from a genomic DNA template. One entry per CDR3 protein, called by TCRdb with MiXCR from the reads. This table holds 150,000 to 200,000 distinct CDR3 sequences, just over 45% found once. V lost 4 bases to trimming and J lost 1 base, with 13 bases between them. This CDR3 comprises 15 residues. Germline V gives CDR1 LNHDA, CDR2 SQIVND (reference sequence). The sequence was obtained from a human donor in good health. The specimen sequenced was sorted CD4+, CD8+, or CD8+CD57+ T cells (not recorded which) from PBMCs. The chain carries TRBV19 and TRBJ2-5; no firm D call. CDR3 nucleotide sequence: TGTGCCAGTAGTAGTTTAGGGCTGCTCCAAGAGACCCAGTACTTC. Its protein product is CASSSLGLLQETQYF. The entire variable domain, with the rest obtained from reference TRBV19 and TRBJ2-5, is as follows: DGGITQSPKYLFRKEGQNVTLSCEQNLNHDAMYWYRQDPGQGLRLIYYSQIVNDFQKGDIAEGYSVSREKKESFPLTVTSAQKNPTAFYLCASSSLGLLQETQYFGPGTRLLVL.